Listed below are T cell receptor beta chains from one sample, sequenced in a study of monozygotic twins with inflammatory bowel disease. TCRdb re-called the 5' RACE reads and catalogs CDR3 proteins one per entry, DNA excluded. The table for this sample gives around 450,000 distinct CDR3 sequences. Sequencing was performed on blood. These receptors were obtained from a human donor with ulcerative colitis or Crohn's disease, or a healthy co-twin of an affected twin (not recorded which). CDR3s include the opening cysteine and the closing phenylalanine or tryptophan. The order of the fields is CDR3 length, J gene, V gene, CDR3 protein.

>16|TRBJ2-6|TRBV7-9
CASSLVLRSGANVLTF
>14|TRBJ2-7|TRBV6-5
CASSYRPGDYEQYF
>15|TRBJ2-7|TRBV7-9
CASGSGRGKSYEQYF
>16|TRBJ1-5|TRBV19
CASSTQTDSYNQPQHF
>16|TRBJ1-5|TRBV12-3/TRBV12-4
CASSPYTIRDRRPQHF
>15|TRBJ2-1|TRBV5-6
CASSFGPEGYNEQFF
>12|TRBJ2-5|TRBV29-1
CSVEVAEETQYF
>17|TRBJ1-4|TRBV7-2
CASSDWRVAGSNEKLFF
>16|TRBJ2-3|TRBV12-3/TRBV12-4
CASSTRAGVGTDTQYF
>16|TRBJ1-4|TRBV7-2
CASSLLPPTTNEKLFF
>15|TRBJ2-2|TRBV12-3/TRBV12-4
CASSLQQGETGELFF
>15|TRBJ2-2|TRBV24-1
CATSGGTTNTGELFF
>14|TRBJ2-6|TRBV6-1
CASRRGSGANVLTF
>15|TRBJ2-7|TRBV28
CASSAAGLKAYEQYF